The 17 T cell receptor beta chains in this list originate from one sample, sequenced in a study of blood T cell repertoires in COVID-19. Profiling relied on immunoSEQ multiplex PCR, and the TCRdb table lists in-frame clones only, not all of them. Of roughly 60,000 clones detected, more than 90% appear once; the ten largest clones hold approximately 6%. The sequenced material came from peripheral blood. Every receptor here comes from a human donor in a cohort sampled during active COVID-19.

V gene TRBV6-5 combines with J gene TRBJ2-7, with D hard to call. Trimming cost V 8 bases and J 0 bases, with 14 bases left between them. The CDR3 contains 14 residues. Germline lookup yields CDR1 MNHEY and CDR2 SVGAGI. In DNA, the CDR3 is TGTGCCAGCCTACCTGCAACCAACTCCTACGAGCAGTACTTC. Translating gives CASLPATNSYEQYF.

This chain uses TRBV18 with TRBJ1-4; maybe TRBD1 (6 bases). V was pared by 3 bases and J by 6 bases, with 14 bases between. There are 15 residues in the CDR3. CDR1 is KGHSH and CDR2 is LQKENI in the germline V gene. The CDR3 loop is CASSPQGPVYEKLFF. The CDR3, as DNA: TGTGCCAGCTCACCTCAGGGGCCTGTTTATGAAAAACTGTTTTTT.

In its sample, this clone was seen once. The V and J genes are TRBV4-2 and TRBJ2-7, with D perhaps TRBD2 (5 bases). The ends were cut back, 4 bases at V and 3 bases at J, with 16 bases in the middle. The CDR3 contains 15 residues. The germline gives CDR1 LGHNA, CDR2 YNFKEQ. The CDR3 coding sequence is TGTGCCAGCAGCCCCGAGCCCAGCGGTTTCTACGAGCAGTACTTC. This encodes CASSPEPSGFYEQYF.

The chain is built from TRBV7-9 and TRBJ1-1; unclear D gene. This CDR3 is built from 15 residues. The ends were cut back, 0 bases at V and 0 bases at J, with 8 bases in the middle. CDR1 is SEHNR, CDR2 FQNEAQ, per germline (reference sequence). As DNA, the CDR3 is TGTGCCAGCAGCTTAGCTGGAACAGTGAACACTGAAGCTTTCTTT. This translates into CASSLAGTVNTEAFF.

The CDR3 region has the DNA TGTGCCTGGAGTTCCGGGCAGGGTTATGGCTACACCTTC. As protein: CAWSSGQGYGYTF. The genes are TRBV30 and TRBJ1-2; tentatively, D is TRBD1 (5 bases). Trimming took off 2 bases at V and 5 bases at J, with 12 bases between the two ends. The CDR3 totals 13 residues. The germline CDR1 and CDR2 sequences are GTSNPN and SVGIG (reference sequence).

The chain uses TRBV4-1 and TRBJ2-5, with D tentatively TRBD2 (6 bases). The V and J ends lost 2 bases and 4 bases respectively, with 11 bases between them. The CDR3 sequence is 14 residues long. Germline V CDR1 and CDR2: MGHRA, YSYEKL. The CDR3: CASSQLGLRETQYF. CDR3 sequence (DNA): TGCGCCAGCAGCCAATTGGGACTGCGAGAGACCCAGTACTTC.

CDR3 nucleotide sequence: TGTGCCAGCAGCTGGGGACAGGGGAACACTGAAGCTTTCTTT. Translation: CASSWGQGNTEAFF. The V call is TRBV5-5, the J call TRBJ1-1; 9 bases are shared with TRBD1. The length of the CDR3 is 14 residues. V was pared by 3 bases and J by 1 base, with 1 base of the junction left unmatched. The V gene's germline CDR1 is SGHKS and CDR2 YYEKEE (reference sequence). Full variable domain (rest looked up from reference TRBV5-5 and TRBJ1-1): DAGVTQSPTHLIKTRGQQVTLRCSPISGHKSVSWYQQVLGQGPQFIFQYYEKEERGRGNFPDRFSARQFPNYSSELNVNALLLGDSALYLCASSWGQGNTEAFFGQGTRLTVV.

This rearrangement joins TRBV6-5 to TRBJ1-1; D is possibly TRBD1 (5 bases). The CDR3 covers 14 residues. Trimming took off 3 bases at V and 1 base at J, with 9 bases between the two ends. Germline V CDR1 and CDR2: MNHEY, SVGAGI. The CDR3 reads CASSYSDTNTEAFF. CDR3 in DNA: TGTGCCAGCAGTTATTCGGACACGAACACTGAAGCTTTCTTT.

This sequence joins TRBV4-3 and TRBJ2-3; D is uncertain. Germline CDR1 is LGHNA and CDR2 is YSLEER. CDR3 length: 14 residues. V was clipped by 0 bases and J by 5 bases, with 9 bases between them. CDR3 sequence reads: CASSQDQHRDTQYF. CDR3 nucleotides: TGCGCCAGCAGCCAAGATCAGCACAGAGATACGCAGTATTTT.

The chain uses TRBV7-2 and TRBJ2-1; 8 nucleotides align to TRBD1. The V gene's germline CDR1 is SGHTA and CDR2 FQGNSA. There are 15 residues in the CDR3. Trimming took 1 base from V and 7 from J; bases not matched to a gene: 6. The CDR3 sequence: CASSLVQGGQNEQFF. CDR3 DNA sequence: TGTGCCAGCAGCTTAGTACAGGGGGGTCAGAATGAGCAGTTCTTC.

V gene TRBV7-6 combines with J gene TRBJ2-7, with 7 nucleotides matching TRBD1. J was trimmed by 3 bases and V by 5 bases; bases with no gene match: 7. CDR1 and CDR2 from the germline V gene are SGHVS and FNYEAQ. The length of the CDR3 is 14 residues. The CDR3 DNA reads TGTGCCAGCAGCCTGACAGGGAAGAACTACGAGCAGTACTTC. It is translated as CASSLTGKNYEQYF.

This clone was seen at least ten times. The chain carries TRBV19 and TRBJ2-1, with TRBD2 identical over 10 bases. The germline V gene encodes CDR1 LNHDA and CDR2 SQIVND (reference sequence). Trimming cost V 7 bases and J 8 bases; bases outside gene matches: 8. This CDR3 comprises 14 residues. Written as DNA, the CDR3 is TGTGCCAGTAAGGATAGCGGGGGGATCGATGAGCAGTTCTTC. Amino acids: CASKDSGGIDEQFF.

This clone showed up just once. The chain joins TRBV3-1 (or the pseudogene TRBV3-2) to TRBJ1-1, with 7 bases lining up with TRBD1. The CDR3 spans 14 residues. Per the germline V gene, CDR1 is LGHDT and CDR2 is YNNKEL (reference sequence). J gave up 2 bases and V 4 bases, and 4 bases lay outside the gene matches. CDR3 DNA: TGTGCCAGCAGCCTCGACAGGGTAAACACTGAAGCTTTCTTT. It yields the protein CASSLDRVNTEAFF.

CDR3 amino acids: CASSRRRMAGQGLLVPTGELFF. The DNA for the CDR3 is TGCGCCAGCAGTCGGAGGAGGATGGCGGGACAGGGCCTATTAGTTCCCACCGGGGAGCTGTTTTTT. The chain recombines TRBV23-1 with TRBJ2-2; 9 bases align to TRBD1. TRBV23-1 is flagged as an ORF with uncertain function. The CDR3 sequence is 22 residues long. The junction had 25 bases not matched to a gene; V was cut back by 4 bases and J by 4 bases.

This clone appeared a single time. The CDR3 reads CASSIGSGGRFEPQHF. CDR3 in DNA: TGTGCCAGTAGTATAGGGTCAGGGGGCCGGTTCGAGCCCCAGCATTTT. The chain has TRBV19 and TRBJ1-5, with TRBD1 matching over 8 bases. CDR3 length equals 16 residues. Germline assignment: CDR1 LNHDA and CDR2 SQIVND (reference sequence). The V and J ends lost 1 base and 8 bases, in that order; junction bases with no gene match: 10.

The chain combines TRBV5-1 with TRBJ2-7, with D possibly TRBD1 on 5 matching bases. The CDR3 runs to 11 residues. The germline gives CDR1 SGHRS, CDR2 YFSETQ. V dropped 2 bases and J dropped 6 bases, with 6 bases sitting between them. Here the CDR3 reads CASSLRGEQYF. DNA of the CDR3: TGCGCCAGCAGCTTAAGGGGCGAGCAGTACTTC. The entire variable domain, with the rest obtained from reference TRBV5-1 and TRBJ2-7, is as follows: KAGVTQTPRYLIKTRGQQVTLSCSPISGHRSVSWYQQTPGQGLQFLFEYFSETQRNKGNFPGRFSGRQFSNSRSEMNVSTLELGDSALYLCASSLRGEQYFGPGTRLTVT.

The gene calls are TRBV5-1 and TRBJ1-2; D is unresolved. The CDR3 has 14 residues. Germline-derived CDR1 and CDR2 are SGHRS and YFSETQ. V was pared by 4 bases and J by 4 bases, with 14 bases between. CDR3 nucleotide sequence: TGCGCCAGCAGCGGTGGTGGCTCCGCCTATGGCTACACCTTC. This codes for CASSGGGSAYGYTF.